This T cell receptor (beta chain) originates from a study of spatial heterogeneity in lung cancer. Overall study context: Detected sequences consistently included more beta-chain ones than alpha-chain ones.

The sample's time point: sample taken at primary tumor resection. Unsorted whole RNA samples from tumor, nontumor lung or frozen PBMC were sequenced. Samples were obtained from about 72 donors, all untreated early-stage non-small cell lung cancer patients. The CDR3 consists of 13 residues. Germline-derived CDR1 and CDR2 are SGHRS and YFSETQ. V lost 4 bases to trimming and J lost 8 bases, with 13 bases between them. This clonotype was counted ten times or more. Every TCR cDNA molecule bore a unique molecular identifier. MiXCR, applied by TCRdb to the 5' RACE reads, yields one record per CDR3 protein. The profile covers around 30,000 distinct CDR3 sequences, with roughly 8% appearing a single time and about 36% taken by the ten largest.

Here the sequenced sample was PBMCs, taken at surgery. This chain links TRBV5-1 with TRBJ2-1; no clear D. This sequence originates from a female donor with early-stage non-small cell lung cancer. In nucleotides, the CDR3 is TGCGCCAGCAGCGCGAACGGAGCCTATGAGCAGTTCTTC. Protein: CASSANGAYEQFF.